The entry that follows covers one T cell receptor beta chain sequence. The data were obtained in a study of cytomegalovirus exposure and HLA in healthy donors. Trimming at V came to 0 bases and at J to 3 bases, leaving 6 bases not matched to a gene. This CDR3 has 17 amino acids. Germline CDR1 and CDR2: GTSNPN and SVGIG (reference sequence). Sequencing used immunoSEQ multiplex PCR; TCRdb keeps in-frame clones, though not all of them. The sample has under 300,000 clones; 90% are singletons. J is TRBJ2-3 and V is TRBV30, with 13 bases aligning to TRBD2. The TCR originated in a woman aged 18 to 35 in good health and CMV-seronegative. The sample consisted of PBMCs. CDR3 DNA: TGTGCCTGGAGTGTACTAGCGGGGGGGAGTCTTACAGATACGCAGTATTTT. Its protein product is CAWSVLAGGSLTDTQYF. Full variable domain (outside the CDR3, taken from reference TRBV30 and TRBJ2-3): SQTIHQWPATLVQPVGSPLSLECTVEGTSNPNLYWYRQAAGRGLQLLFYSVGIGQISSEVPQNLSASRPQDRQFILSSKKLLLSDSGFYLCAWSVLAGGSLTDTQYFGPGTRLTVL.